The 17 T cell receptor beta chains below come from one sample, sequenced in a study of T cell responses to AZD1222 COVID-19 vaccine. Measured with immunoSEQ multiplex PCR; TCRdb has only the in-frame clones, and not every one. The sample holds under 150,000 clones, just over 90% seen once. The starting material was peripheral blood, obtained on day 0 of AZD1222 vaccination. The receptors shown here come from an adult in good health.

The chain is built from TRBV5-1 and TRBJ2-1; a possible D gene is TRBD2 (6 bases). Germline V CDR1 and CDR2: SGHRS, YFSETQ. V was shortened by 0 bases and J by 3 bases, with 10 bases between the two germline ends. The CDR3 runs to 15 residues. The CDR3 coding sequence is TGCGCCAGCAGCTTGGCGGGAGTAGACTACAATGAGCAGTTCTTC. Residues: CASSLAGVDYNEQFF.

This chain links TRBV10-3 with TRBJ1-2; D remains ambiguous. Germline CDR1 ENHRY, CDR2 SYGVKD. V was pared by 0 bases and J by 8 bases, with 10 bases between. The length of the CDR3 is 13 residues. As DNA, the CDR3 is TGTGCCATCAGTGAGTCGATCGACCTGGGCTACACCTTC. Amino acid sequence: CAISESIDLGYTF.

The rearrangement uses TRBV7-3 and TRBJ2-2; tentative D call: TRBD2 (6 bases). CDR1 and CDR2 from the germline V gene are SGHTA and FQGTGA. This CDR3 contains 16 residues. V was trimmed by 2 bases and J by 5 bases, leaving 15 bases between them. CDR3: CASSLSLGGMTGELFF. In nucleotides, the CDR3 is TGTGCCAGCAGCTTATCCTTGGGGGGAATGACCGGGGAGCTGTTTTTT.

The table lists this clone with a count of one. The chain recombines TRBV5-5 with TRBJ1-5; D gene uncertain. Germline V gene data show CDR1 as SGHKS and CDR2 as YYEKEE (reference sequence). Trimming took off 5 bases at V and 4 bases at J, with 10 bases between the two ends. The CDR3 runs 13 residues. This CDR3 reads CASSLQQNQPQHF. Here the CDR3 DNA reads TGTGCCAGCAGTTTACAGCAAAATCAGCCCCAGCATTTT.

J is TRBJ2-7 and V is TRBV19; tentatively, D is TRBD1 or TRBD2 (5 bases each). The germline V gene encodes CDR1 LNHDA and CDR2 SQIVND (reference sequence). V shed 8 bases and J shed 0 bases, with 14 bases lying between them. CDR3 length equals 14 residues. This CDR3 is CASADRDPSYEQYF. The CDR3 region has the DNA TGTGCCAGTGCGGACCGGGACCCCTCCTACGAGCAGTACTTC.

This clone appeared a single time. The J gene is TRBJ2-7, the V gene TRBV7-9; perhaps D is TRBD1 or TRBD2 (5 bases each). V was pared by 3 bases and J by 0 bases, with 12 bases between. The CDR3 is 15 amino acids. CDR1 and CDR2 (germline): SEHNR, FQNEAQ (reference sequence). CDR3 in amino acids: CASSLGPASSYEQYF. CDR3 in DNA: TGTGCCAGCAGCTTGGGACCAGCGTCCTCCTACGAGCAGTACTTC.

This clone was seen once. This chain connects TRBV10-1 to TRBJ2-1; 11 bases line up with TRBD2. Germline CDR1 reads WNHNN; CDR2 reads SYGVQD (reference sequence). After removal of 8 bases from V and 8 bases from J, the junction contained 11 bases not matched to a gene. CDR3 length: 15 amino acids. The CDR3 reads CASGNLAGGRHEQFF. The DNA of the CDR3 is TGCGCCAGCGGGAATTTAGCGGGGGGGCGACATGAGCAGTTCTTC.

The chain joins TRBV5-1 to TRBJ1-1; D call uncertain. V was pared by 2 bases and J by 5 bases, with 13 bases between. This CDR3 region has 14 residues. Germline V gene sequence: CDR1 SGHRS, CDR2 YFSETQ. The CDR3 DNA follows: TGCGCCAGCAGCTTAGGTCCCCAAGGGACTGAAGCTTTCTTT. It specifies CASSLGPQGTEAFF.

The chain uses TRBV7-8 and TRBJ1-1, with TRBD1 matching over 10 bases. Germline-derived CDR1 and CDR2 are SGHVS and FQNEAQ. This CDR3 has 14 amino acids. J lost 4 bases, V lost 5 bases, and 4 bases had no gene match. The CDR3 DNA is TGTGCCAGCAGCGCCCGGGACAGGGGCACTGAAGCTTTCTTT. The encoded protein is CASSARDRGTEAFF. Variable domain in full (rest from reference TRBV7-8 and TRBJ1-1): GAGVSQSPRYKVAKRGQDVALRCDPISGHVSLFWYQQALGQGPEFLTYFQNEAQLDKSGLPSDRFFAERPEGSVSTLKIQRTQQEDSAVYLCASSARDRGTEAFFGQGTRLTVV.

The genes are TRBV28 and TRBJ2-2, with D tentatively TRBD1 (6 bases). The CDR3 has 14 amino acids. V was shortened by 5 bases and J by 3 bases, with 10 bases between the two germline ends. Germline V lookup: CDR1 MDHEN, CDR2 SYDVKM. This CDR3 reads CASSTGLHTGELFF. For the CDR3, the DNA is TGTGCCAGCAGTACAGGGTTACACACCGGGGAGCTGTTTTTT.

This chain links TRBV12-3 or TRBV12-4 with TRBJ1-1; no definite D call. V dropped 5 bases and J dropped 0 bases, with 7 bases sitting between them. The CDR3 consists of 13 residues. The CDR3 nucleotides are TGTGCCAGCAGTCCCCCGATGAACACTGAAGCTTTCTTT. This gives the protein CASSPPMNTEAFF.

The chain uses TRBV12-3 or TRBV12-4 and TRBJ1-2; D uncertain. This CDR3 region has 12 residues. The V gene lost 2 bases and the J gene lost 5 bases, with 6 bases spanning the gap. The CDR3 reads CASSLTAYGYTF. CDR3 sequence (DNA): TGTGCCAGCAGTTTAACAGCGTATGGCTACACCTTC.

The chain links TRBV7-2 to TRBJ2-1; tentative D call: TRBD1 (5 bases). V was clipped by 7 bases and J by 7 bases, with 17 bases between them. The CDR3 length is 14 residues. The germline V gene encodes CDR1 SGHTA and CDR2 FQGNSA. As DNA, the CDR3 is TGTGCCAGCAACCCCCGTGACAGCAGGAATGAGCAGTTCTTC. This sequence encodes CASNPRDSRNEQFF.

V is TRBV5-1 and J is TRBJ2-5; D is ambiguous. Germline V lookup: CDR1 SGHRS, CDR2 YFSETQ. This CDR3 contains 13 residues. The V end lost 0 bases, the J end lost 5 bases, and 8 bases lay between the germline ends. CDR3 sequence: CASSLGPGETQYF. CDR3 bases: TGCGCCAGCAGCTTGGGGCCCGGGGAGACCCAGTACTTC.

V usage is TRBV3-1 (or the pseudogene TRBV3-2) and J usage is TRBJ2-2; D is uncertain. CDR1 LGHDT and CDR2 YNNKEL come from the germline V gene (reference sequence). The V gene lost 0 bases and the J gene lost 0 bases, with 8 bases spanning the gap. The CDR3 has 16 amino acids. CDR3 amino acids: CASSQEVRSNTGELFF. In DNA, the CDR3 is TGTGCCAGCAGCCAAGAGGTCAGGTCGAACACCGGGGAGCTGTTTTTT.

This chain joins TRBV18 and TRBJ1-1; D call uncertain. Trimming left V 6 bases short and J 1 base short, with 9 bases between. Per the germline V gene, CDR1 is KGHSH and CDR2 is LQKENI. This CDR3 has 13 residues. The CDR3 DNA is TGTGCCAGCTCGCAGAGAGCGAACACTGAAGCTTTCTTT. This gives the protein CASSQRANTEAFF.

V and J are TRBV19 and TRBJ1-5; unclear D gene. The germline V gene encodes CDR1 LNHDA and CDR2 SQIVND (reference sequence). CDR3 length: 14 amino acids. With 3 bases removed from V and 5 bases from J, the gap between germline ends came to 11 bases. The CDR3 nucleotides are TGTGCCAGTAGTATTTTGTTTGACGATCAGCCCCAGCATTTT. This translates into CASSILFDDQPQHF.